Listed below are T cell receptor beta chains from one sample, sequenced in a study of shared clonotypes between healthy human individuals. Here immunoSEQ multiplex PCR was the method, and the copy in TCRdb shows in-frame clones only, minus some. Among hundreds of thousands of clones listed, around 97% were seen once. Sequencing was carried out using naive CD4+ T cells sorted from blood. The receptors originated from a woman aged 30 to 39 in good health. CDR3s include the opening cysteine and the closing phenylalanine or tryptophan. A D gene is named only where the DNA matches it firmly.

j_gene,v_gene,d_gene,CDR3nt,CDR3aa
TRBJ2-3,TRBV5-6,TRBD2,TGTGCCAGCAGCTTGCGAACTAGCGGGAGACCAGATACGCAGTATTTT,CASSLRTSGRPDTQYF
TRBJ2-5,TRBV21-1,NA,TGTGCCAGCAGCCCCGGTGCAGGCAGGGGGAACCAGCTAGCGGGAGAGCAAGAGACCCAGTACTTC,CASSPGAGRGNQLAGEQETQYF
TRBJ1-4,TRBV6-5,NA,TGTGCCAGCAGTTACTCAGTAATGGCAACTAATGAAAAACTGTTTTTT,CASSYSVMATNEKLFF
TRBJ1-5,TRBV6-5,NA,TGTGCCAGCAGTAGGGGACACGGGAGGGTCCAGCATTTT,CASSRGHGRVQHF
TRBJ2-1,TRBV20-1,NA,TGCAGTGCCCCTGGCAATGAGCAGTTCTTC,CSAPGNEQFF
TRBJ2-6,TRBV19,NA,TGTGCCAGTAGTATGATACAGAAAAGCTCTGGGGCCAACGTCCTGACTTTC,CASSMIQKSSGANVLTF
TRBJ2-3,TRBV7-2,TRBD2,TGTGCCAGCAGCTTAGCAAGGTCAGGGAGGGTTACAGATACGCAGTATTTT,CASSLARSGRVTDTQYF
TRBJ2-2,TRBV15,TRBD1,TGTGCCACCAGCGGCGGACAGGGGGAGGTCACCGGGGAGCTGTTTTTT,CATSGGQGEVTGELFF
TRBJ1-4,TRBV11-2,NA,TGTGCCAGCAGCAAACGGCGGTACCCTGGGGCTAATGAAAAACTGTTTTTT,CASSKRRYPGANEKLFF
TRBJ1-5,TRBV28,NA,TGTGCCAGCAGTCTTCGGGACGGAGTAGTAACTCAGCCCCAGCATTTT,CASSLRDGVVTQPQHF
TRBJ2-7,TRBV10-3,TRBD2,TGTGCCGTCGAACCGGGACTAGGAGCTGGGGAGCAGTACTTC,CAVEPGLGAGEQYF
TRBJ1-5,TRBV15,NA,TGTGCCACCAGCAGAGATATTAGCAATCAGCCCCAGCATTTT,CATSRDISNQPQHF
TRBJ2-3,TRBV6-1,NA,TGTGCCAGCAGTGAATTTGGCATCCTGCGACAGGCACGGACAGATACGCAGTATTTT,CASSEFGILRQARTDTQYF
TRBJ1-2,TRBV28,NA,TGTGCCAGCAGTCCCCGGGTCAGCTATGGCTACACCTTC,CASSPRVSYGYTF
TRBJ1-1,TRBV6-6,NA,TGTGCCAGCAGTTACGGAAGGGCTTCTGAAGCTTTCTTT,CASSYGRASEAFF
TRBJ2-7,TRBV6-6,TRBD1,TGTGCCAGCAGTGACCGGAACAGGGGGCGTATCGAGCAGTACTTC,CASSDRNRGRIEQYF
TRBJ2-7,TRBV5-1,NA,TGCGCCAGCAGCGTAGGGCGGATTGTTTACGAGCAGTACTTC,CASSVGRIVYEQYF
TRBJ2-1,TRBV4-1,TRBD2,TGCGCCAGCAGCCAAGATCCAGGGACTAGCGGATACAATGAGCAGTTCTTC,CASSQDPGTSGYNEQFF
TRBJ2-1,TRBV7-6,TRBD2,TGTGCCAGCAGCTTAGGACTAGCGGGGGTCAATGAGCAGTTCTTC,CASSLGLAGVNEQFF
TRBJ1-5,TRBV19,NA,TGTGCCAGTAGTTCACAGGGAGATCAGCCCCAGCATTTT,CASSSQGDQPQHF
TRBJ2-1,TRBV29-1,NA,TGCAGCGCATTCCTAGGGTCCTCCTACAATGAGCAGTTCTTC,CSAFLGSSYNEQFF
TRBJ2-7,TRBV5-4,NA,TGTGCCAGCAGCTTGGGGGGACACCTAGCCTACGAGCAGTACTTC,CASSLGGHLAYEQYF
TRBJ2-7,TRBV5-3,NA,TGTGCCAGAACCAACTACGAGCAGTACTTC,CARTNYEQYF
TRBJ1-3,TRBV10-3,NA,TGTGCCATCAGTGCGCTGGACTCTGGAAACACCATATATTTT,CAISALDSGNTIYF
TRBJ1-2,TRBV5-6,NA,TGTGCCAGCAGCTTGGGCGGGCCGTACTATGGCTACACCTTC,CASSLGGPYYGYTF
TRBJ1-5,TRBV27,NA,TGTGCCAGCAGTTATTTACAGGGTGTAGATCAGCCCCAGCATTTT,CASSYLQGVDQPQHF
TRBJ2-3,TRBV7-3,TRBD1,TGTGCCAGCGGACCGACAGGGACAGATACGCAGTATTTT,CASGPTGTDTQYF
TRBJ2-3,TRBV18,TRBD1,TGTGCCAGCTCACTACAGGGGAGCACAGATACGCAGTATTTT,CASSLQGSTDTQYF
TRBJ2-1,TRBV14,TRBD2,TGTGCCAGCAGCCAAGAGAGGCTAGCGGGAGCCAATGAGCAGTTCTTC,CASSQERLAGANEQFF
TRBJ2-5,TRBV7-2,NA,TGTGCCAGCAGCCAAGAGACCCAGTACTTC,CASSQETQYF
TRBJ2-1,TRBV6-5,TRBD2,TGTGCCAGCAGTTTCGGGGGGGCGGGAGACAATGAGCAGTTCTTC,CASSFGGAGDNEQFF
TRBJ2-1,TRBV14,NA,TGTGCCAGCAGCAAGTACAATGAGCAGTTCTTC,CASSKYNEQFF
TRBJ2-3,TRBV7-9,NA,TGTGCCAGCAGCGGGTCCGCTAGCACAGATACGCAGTATTTT,CASSGSASTDTQYF
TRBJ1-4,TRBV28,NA,TGTGCCAGCAGTTTAGGCTGGGGGGGAGGTAATGAAAAACTGTTTTTT,CASSLGWGGGNEKLFF
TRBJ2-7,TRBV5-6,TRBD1,TGTGCCAGCAGCGCGCCTGGTTCGGGACAGGGGTTTATCGAGCAGTACTTC,CASSAPGSGQGFIEQYF
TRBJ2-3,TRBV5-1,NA,TGCGCCAGCAGCTTGGGCGTAGCGGAGGAAACAGATACGCAGTATTTT,CASSLGVAEETDTQYF
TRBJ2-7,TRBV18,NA,TGTGCCAGCTCACCAACCTCCGGGGACTACGAGCAGTACTTC,CASSPTSGDYEQYF
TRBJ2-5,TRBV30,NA,TGTGCCTGGAGTGTTGAGACCCAGTACTTC,CAWSVETQYF
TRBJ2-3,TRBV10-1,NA,TGCGCCAGCAGTGAATCTAGCACAGATACGCAGTATTTT,CASSESSTDTQYF
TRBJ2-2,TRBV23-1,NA,TGCGCCAGCAGTCAAAGCGACGGTGTTATCTGGGAGCTGTTTTTT,CASSQSDGVIWELFF
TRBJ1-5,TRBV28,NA,TGTGCCAGCAGCCAAACAGGGTCAAATCAGCCCCAGCATTTT,CASSQTGSNQPQHF
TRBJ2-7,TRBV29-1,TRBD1,TGCAGCGTAGCCGGGACAGGGCCTTCCTCCGAGCAGTACTTC,CSVAGTGPSSEQYF
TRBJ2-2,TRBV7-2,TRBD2,TGTGCCAGCAGCTTAGTGGGTGGGGTAGCGGGAGACACCGGGGAGCTGTTTTTT,CASSLVGGVAGDTGELFF
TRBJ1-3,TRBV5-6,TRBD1,TGTGCCAGCAGCCCGCCTCAGGGGGTTCTTGGAAACACCATATATTTT,CASSPPQGVLGNTIYF
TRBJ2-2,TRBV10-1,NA,TGCGCCAGCAGTGAGTCGATTGTTTCAGGGGCCGGGGAGCTGTTTTTT,CASSESIVSGAGELFF
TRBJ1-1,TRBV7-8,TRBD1,TGTGCCAGCAGCCCCCAGACAGGGATGAACACTGAAGCTTTCTTT,CASSPQTGMNTEAFF
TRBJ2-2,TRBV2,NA,TGTGCCAGCAGACCCACGGTCGGGGAGCTGTTTTTT,CASRPTVGELFF
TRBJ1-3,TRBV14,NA,TGTGCCAGCAGCCAAGACGCTGGGATCGCTGGAAACACCATATATTTT,CASSQDAGIAGNTIYF
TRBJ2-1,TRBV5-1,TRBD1,TGCGCCAGCAGCTCCGGGACAGGGGGCTCTAGTGAGCAGTTCTTC,CASSSGTGGSSEQFF
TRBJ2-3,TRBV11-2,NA,TGTGCCAGCAGCGAGTTTACGCAGTATTTT,CASSEFTQYF
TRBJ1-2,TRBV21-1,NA,TGTGCCAGCAGCAATGGGCAGAGCTATGGCTACACCTTC,CASSNGQSYGYTF